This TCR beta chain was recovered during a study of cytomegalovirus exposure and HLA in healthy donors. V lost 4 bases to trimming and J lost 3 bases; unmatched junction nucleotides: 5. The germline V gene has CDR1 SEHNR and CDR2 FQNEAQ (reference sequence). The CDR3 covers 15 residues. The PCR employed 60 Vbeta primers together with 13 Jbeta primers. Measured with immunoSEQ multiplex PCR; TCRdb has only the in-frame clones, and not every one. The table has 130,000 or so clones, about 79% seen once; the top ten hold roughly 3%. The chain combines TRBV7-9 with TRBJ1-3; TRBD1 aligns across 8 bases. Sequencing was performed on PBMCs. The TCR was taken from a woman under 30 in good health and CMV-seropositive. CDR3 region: CASSSTGQGGNTIYF. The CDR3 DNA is TGTGCCAGCAGCTCCACAGGACAGGGTGGAAACACCATATATTTT.